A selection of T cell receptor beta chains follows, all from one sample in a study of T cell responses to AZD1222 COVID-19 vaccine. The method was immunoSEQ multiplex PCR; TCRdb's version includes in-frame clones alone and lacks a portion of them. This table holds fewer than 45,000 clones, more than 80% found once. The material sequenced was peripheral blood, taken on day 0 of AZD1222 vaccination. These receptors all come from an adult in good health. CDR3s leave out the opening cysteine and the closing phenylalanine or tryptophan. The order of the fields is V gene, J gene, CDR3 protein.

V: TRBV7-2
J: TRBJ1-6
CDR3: ASSSGQVRDSPLH

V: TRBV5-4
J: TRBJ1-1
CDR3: AGGGQLNTEAF

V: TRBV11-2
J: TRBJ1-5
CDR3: ASSPGTADQPQH

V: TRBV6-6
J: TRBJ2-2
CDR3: ATGPKNTGELF

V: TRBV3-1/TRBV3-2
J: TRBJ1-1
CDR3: ASSVRGGSTEAF

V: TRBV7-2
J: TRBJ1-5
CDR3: ASSLARGSLQH

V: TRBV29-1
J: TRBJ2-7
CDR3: SVEMIDRAYEQY

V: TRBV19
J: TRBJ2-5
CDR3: ASSTQRDGWGTQY

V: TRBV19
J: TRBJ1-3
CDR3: ASNIRDSGNTIY

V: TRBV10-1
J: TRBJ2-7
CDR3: ASSRGSSEQY

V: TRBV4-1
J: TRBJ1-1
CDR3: ASSPQAGGQFEAF

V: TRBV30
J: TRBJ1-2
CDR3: AYWRDAAWSGYT

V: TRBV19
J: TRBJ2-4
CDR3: ASSTTGQAGKNIQY

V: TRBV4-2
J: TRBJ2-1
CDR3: ASSQEARDWNEQF

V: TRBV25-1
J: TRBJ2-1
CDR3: ASSESGRSDNEQF

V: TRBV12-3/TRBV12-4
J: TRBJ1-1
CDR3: ASSSQGTEAF

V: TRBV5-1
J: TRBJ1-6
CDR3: ASSLEGRGRSPLH

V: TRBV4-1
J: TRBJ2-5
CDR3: ASSQEGAGLEETQY

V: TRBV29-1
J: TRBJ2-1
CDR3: SADRADEQF

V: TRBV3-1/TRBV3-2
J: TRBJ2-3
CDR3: ASSQWGSGTDTQY

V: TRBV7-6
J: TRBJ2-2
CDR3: ASSRASPNTGELF

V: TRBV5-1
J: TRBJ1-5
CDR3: ASSLSRPGPQPQH

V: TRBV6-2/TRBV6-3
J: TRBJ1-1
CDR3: ASSYFTQGMGNTEAF

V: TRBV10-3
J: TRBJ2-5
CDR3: AIGGTGGPKTQY

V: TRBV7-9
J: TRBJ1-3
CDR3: ASSGTFGNTIY

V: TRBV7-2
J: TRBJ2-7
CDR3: ASSNRQGPYEQY

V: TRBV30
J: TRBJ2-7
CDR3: AWSVSFITYEQY

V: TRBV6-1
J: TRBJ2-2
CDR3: ASSVKVSGLAGVGTGELF

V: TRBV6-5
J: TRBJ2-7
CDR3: ASALSIYEQY

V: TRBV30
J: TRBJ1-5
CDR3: AWSIRDNQPQH

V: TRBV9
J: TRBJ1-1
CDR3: ASSPRQGAIAEAF

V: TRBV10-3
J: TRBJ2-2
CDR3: ATSAGGDTGELF

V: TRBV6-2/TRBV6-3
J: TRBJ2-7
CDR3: ASSLTRGGEQY

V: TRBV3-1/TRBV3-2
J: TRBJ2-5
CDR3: ASSQDGLAGGLQETQY

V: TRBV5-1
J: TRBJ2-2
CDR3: ASSLEGGGITGELF

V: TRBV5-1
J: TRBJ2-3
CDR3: ASSSGPGTGATDTQY

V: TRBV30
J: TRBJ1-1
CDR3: AWIKRGEGEAF

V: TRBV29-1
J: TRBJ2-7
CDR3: SVDRGRGEQY

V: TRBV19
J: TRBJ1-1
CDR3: ASSIGGSLNTEAF

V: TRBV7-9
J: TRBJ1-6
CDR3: ASSLQGDGSPLH

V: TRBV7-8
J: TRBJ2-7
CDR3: ASSLEDRVEQY

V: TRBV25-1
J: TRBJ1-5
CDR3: ASTRTGGRQPQH

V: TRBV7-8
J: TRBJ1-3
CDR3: ASSRDIGNTIY

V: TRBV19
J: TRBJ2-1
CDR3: ASSISSGGVYNEQF

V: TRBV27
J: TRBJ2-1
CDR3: ASSPDHRGYNEQF

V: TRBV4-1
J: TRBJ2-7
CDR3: ASSHSDRGAYEQY

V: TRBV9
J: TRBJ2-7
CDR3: ASSTAGGPGYEQY

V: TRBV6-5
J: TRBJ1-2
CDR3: ASSSASQGAGYT

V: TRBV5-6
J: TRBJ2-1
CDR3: ASSYWTSGVRQQF

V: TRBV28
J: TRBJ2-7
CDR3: ASSPWDLAGGPGEQY

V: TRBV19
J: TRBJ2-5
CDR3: ASSRTSGIGETQY

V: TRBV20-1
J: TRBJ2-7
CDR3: SAHSSDEQY

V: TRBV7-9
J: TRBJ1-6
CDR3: ASSVDRGLGSPLH

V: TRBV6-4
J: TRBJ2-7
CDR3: ASRTGTSGTYEQY

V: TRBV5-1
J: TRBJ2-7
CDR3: ASSLAYEQY

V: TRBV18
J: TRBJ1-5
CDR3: ASSPSRQGLNQPQH

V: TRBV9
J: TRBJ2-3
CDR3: ASSAQGASDTQY

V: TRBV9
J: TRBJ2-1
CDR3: ASSVLEGFSYNEQF

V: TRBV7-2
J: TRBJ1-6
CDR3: ASTLSVAYNSPLH

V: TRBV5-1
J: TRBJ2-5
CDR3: ASSLAWGGQETQY